This is a list of T cell receptor beta chains from one sample in a study of identical twins. MiXCR was run by TCRdb on the 5' RACE reads, yielding one entry per CDR3 protein. The table lists about 570,000 distinct CDR3 sequences, more than 9% of them singletons, with around 3.2% in the top ten. The sample also formed part of further work on yellow fever vaccine responses in identical twins.

The sequenced sample was PBMCs. The receptors shown here come from a woman under 30 in good health. CDR3s include the opening cysteine and the closing phenylalanine or tryptophan. D genes are given only for firm matches. Some rows mark clone size as missing; the rest say once, few, many or name a class of expanded clone.

d_gene	j_gene	v_gene	abundance	CDR3nt	CDR3aa
-	TRBJ1-1	TRBV7-2	few	TGTGCCAGCAGCTTAGATCAGGGGATGCGGGCTTTCTTT	CASSLDQGMRAFF
TRBD2	TRBJ2-1	TRBV10-3	-	TGTGCCATCAGTGAGCCTAGCGGCCCCAACAATGAGCAGTTCTTC	CAISEPSGPNNEQFF
-	TRBJ2-3	TRBV10-3	-	TGTGCCATCAGTACAGGTATGAGCACAGATACGCAGTATTTT	CAISTGMSTDTQYF
-	TRBJ2-4	TRBV4-1	-	TGCGCCAGCAGCCCCCTGCTCGGGGGAAATCTAGCCAAAAACATTCAGTACTTC	CASSPLLGGNLAKNIQYF
-	TRBJ2-2	TRBV5-1	-	TGCGCCAGCAGCTTGGTTGAGGACAACACCGGGGAGCTGTTTTTT	CASSLVEDNTGELFF
-	TRBJ1-5	TRBV3-1	many	TGTGCCAGCAGCGCAGGGAGGGTTTCTCAGCCCCAGCATTTT	CASSAGRVSQPQHF
-	TRBJ2-7	TRBV4-3	many	TGCGCCAGCAGCCAAGGTGACGGGGACGCCTACGAGCAGTACTTC	CASSQGDGDAYEQYF
-	TRBJ2-1	TRBV12-3/TRBV12-4	-	TGTGCCAGCAGTCCGCAGCGGTTAGTCTCCTACAATGAGCAGTTCTTC	CASSPQRLVSYNEQFF
-	TRBJ2-3	TRBV20-1	many	TGCAGTGCTAGAGCCATATCACTAGCCCAGAAGGGGAAAGATACGCAGTATTTT	CSARAISLAQKGKDTQYF
TRBD2	TRBJ2-2	TRBV20-1	-	TGCAGTGCCGAAGGACTAGCGGGATACACCGGGGAGCTGTTTTTT	CSAEGLAGYTGELFF
-	TRBJ1-1	TRBV29-1	-	TGCAGCGTTGTAATTTTCCCTGAAGCTTTCTTT	CSVVIFPEAFF
-	TRBJ2-7	TRBV7-9	many	TGTGCCAGCAGCCCCGGTCGGGCGTCTATCGAGCAGTACTTC	CASSPGRASIEQYF
-	TRBJ2-7	TRBV20-1	many	TGCAGTGTCAAGCCAAACCTCTACGAGCAGTACTTC	CSVKPNLYEQYF
-	TRBJ2-3	TRBV5-1	-	TGCGCCAGCAGTTATGCCGGGACACCCAAATCAGATACGCAGTATTTT	CASSYAGTPKSDTQYF
TRBD1	TRBJ2-7	TRBV27	few	TGTGCCAGCACCCTAAGACAGGGGAACTACGAGCAGTACTTC	CASTLRQGNYEQYF
TRBD1	TRBJ2-1	TRBV20-1	few	TGCAGTGCTACCCGTTCGGGGGGACAGGGGGCGCGTAATGAGCAGTTCTTC	CSATRSGGQGARNEQFF
-	TRBJ1-5	TRBV4-2	many	TGTGCCAGCAGCCAAGAAGGAGCCTTACAGGGACGCAATCAGCCCCAGCATTTT	CASSQEGALQGRNQPQHF
TRBD2	TRBJ2-7	TRBV10-3	many	TGTGCCATCAGGGATAGCGGGAGCCTCTACGAGCAGTACTTC	CAIRDSGSLYEQYF
TRBD1	TRBJ2-7	TRBV4-1	many	TGTGCCAGCAGGGGGACGGGATCCTACGAGCAGTACTTC	CASRGTGSYEQYF